This T cell receptor (beta chain) was documented in a study of Ad26.COV2.S vaccination and SARS-CoV-2 variants (dated by TCRdb to the early 2020s). Study-wide context: Donors in the vaccine arm were drawn from COV1001, a phase I-IIa trial of Ad26.COV2.S in healthy adults that was multicentre, randomized, double-blind and placebo-controlled. TCRbeta repertoire sequencing was used to assess the specificity and breadth of SARS-CoV-2-reactive T cell receptors after Ad26.COV2.S vaccination. Trial participants were randomized into five groups of five, in which low-dose or high-dose Ad26.COV2.S was given once or twice, or placebo was given on both occasions. Dosing of Ad26.COV2.S was intramuscular, at either 5x10^10 or 1x10^11 viral particles, delivered as one shot or as two shots spaced 56 days apart. The TCR-sequenced set comprised approximately 30 samples: roughly 19 Ad26.COV2.S vaccine recipients, 5 placebo recipients and 8 SARS-CoV-2 convalescent individuals. Investigators remained blinded to trial group allocation during experiments and outcome assessment. The paper as a whole reports these results and caveats: Non-spike TCR breadth was comparable between vaccine and placebo recipients, consistent with the vaccine containing only spike. The study was not powered for comparison of responses between vaccine doses or regimens. Spike-specific TCR breadth was higher in Ad26.COV2.S recipients than in placebo recipients (P = 0.0014). After vaccination, spike-specific CD8+ and CD4+ T cell responses were reported to show substantial breadth. The authors noted that total T cell responses may have been underestimated by the TCR breadth and depth analyses.

Explained via the paper, the treatment or condition label denotes: some 20 received Ad26.COV2.S at low or high dose, single or two shots; about 5 received placebo; per-sample allocation not given. Repertoires of vaccine and placebo recipients were sequenced from samples collected on day 63 after the first injection. Cohort 1b enrolled roughly 25 adults aged 18-55 years at a single site in Boston, USA, between 29 July and 7 August 2020. Ad26.COV2.S was a replication-incompetent adenovirus type 26 vector that expressed a prefusion-stabilized SARS-CoV-2 spike protein derived from the original Wuhan strain. Germline trimming amounts to 6 bases on V and 3 bases on J, with 3 as the count of junction bases outside the gene matches. Taken from the germline V gene (reference sequence), the CDR1 and CDR2 loops are GTSNPN and SVGIG. Taken from cysteine to phenylalanine, the CDR3 has 13 residues. The retained sequence is limited to the CDR3, 39 bases, with the frame set at the first base.

The immunoSEQ Assay was used to sequence TCRbeta CDR3 regions. After extraction, genomic DNA underwent amplification by bias-controlled multiplex PCR, followed by high-throughput sequencing. The original methods were these. To quantify the absolute abundance of every unique TCRbeta CDR3 region, sequences were collapsed and filtered. T cell fraction was estimated by normalizing TCRbeta template counts to usable DNA, which was measured by amplifying reference genes present in all nucleated cells. Repertoire TCRs were annotated as SARS-CoV-2-specific when V gene, CDR3 amino acid sequence and J gene were exactly matched to a known reactive TCR set. The reference SARS-CoV-2 TCR set came from MIRA and was filtered for enrichment in COVID-19-positive ImmuneCODE repertoires, removing public or cross-reactive TCRs. Using the MIRA antigens, annotated TCRs were further analysed by specific ORF or by position within an ORF. Breadth was defined as the number of annotated unique rearrangements divided by the total number of unique productive rearrangements, and depth was defined as the summed frequency of the annotated unique rearrangements. TCR breadth was compared between groups using two-sided Wilcoxon rank-sum tests. Entries here come from immuneACCESS through TCRdb and include only in-frame sequences with V and J called. Some clones fail to appear in such tables; in the studies checked, an unresolved V gene covers under half of the shortfall, and the cause of the remainder is unknown. Clonal size and the V and J genes are those of that table, whereas D and trimming came from the DNA. The sample profile shows about 410,000 clones; around nine tenths of them were found once. Jointly, the top ten make up about 1.9% of the sample.

About this clone: It lacks a known antigen. No much larger clonotype is one base removed from it; base qualities were not supplied.

The sequence joins TRBV30 to TRBJ2-3, and 10 junctional nucleotides match TRBD2. The material sequenced was peripheral blood, taken in a trial of Ad26.COV2.S vaccine versus placebo. The TCR sequence derives from a person aged 18-60 years who received the Ad26.COV2.S COVID-19 vaccine or a placebo. The CDR3 is CACSSGSTDTQYF. The DNA sequence is as follows: TGTGCCTGCTCTAGCGGGAGTACAGATACGCAGTATTTT.